This T cell receptor (beta chain) was observed in a study of metastatic and nonmetastatic thyroid tumors. Across the whole study: Across blood and tumor or nodule tissue, repertoires from malignant and benign thyroid patients were compared with one another.

This clone was detected only a few times. Antigen specificity is unknown. Original analysis: In papillary thyroid cancer, a distant-metastasis classifier was built using CDR3 differences across clinicopathological groups. MiXCR reprocessed the PCR reads for TCRdb. TCRdb's processing, not the authors', yielded these V and J calls. Altogether 12,000 or so clones are present, 25% to 35% being singletons, with the ten largest covering about 12%. V lost 3 bases and J lost 3, with 12 bases in between. CDR3 length: 15 residues. Germline CDR1 LNHDA, CDR2 SQIVND (reference sequence). Study-wide results and caveats: Benign nodules were reported to have significantly lower TCR beta diversity than malignant thyroid tumors, in blood and tumor.

Prior to thyroid surgery, none of the patients had received any treatment. The TCR comes from a female donor with papillary thyroid cancer or a benign thyroid nodule (not recorded which). Some clones in this sample may be carry-over from other donors' samples. Sample: tumor tissue. The chain couples TRBV19 to TRBJ2-1; D not resolved. CDR3 sequence reads: CASSIPGADYNEQFF. Here the CDR3 DNA reads TGTGCCAGTAGTATCCCAGGCGCCGACTACAATGAGCAGTTCTTC.